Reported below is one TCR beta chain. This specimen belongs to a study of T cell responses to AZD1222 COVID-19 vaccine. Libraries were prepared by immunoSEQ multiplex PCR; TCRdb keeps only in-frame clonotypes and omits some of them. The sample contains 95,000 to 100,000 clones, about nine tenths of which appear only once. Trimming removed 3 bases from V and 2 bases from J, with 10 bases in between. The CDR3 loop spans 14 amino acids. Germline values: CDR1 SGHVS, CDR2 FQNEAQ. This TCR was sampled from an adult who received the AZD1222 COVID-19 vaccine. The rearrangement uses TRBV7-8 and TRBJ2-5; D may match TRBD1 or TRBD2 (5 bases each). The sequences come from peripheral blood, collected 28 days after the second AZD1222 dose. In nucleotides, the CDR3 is TGTGCCAGCAGCTTGAGGGACCATCAAGAGACCCAGTACTTC. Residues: CASSLRDHQETQYF.